These T cell receptor beta chains were read from a single sample in a study of blood T cells in healthy people across ages. From the 5' RACE reads, TCRdb called clonotypes with MiXCR, one entry per CDR3 protein. The sample yields hundreds of thousands of distinct CDR3 sequences, 58% seen once. Sequenced input: blood. The receptors here all came from a man under 40 in good health. Both conserved end residues are part of each CDR3. The D gene is left open where the match is weak. Clone size is given for some rows only: seen once, a few or many times, or a class if the clone is expanded.

few,TRBD2,TRBV9,TRBJ2-5,TGTGCCAGCAGCTATGAAGGGCGGGAGGCTAAGCAGTACTTC,CASSYEGREAKQYF
NA,NA,TRBV5-1,TRBJ2-4,TGCGCCAGCAGCTTGGATGTTGGTGGAGAAAACATTCAGTACTTC,CASSLDVGGENIQYF
once,TRBD2,TRBV12-3/TRBV12-4,TRBJ2-6,TGTGCCAGCAGTTTACGCGGGGGGTCTTCTGGGGCCAACGTCCTGACTTTC,CASSLRGGSSGANVLTF
few,TRBD2,TRBV4-3,TRBJ2-1,TGCGCCAGCAGCCAGGGGGACGGGAGGGCGAATGAGCAGTTCTTC,CASSQGDGRANEQFF
NA,NA,TRBV7-2,TRBJ2-5,TGTGCCAGCAGCCCGTCGATTCCCGGAGGAGAGACCCAGTACTTC,CASSPSIPGGETQYF
NA,NA,TRBV2,TRBJ1-1,TGTGCCAGCAGGGGGACATTGATGAACACTGAAGCTTTCTTT,CASRGTLMNTEAFF
NA,TRBD2,TRBV7-9,TRBJ2-1,TGTGCCAGCAGCTCCAGGACTAGCGGGAGGGTCTACAATGAGCAGTTCTTC,CASSSRTSGRVYNEQFF
NA,NA,TRBV10-3,TRBJ2-7,TGTGCCATCAGTGAGTCGAAGACTAGCTACGAGCAGTACTTC,CAISESKTSYEQYF
NA,NA,TRBV12-3/TRBV12-4,TRBJ1-6,TGTGCCAGCAGTCGACTAGATAGATCACCCCTCCACTTT,CASSRLDRSPLHF
NA,TRBD1,TRBV27,TRBJ1-5,TGTGCCAGCAGTCCAGGAACAAGGACAGGGGGTCAGCCCCAGCATTTT,CASSPGTRTGGQPQHF
NA,NA,TRBV20-1,TRBJ1-1,TGCAGTGCTACCAAAAAAACCGGGACCTCTAACACTGAAGCTTTCTTT,CSATKKTGTSNTEAFF
NA,NA,TRBV7-8,TRBJ2-3,TGTGCCAGCTTAGCCCCAGAGCTCGGCGCAGATACGCAGTATTTT,CASLAPELGADTQYF
once,NA,TRBV7-8,TRBJ2-3,TGTGCCAGCAGCTTATGGCGGGTCACAGATACGCAGTATTTT,CASSLWRVTDTQYF
NA,TRBD1,TRBV7-2,TRBJ2-1,TGTGCCAGCAGGGCGTATCTACCCACAGGGGGCATGAATGAGCAGTTCTTC,CASRAYLPTGGMNEQFF
NA,TRBD1,TRBV5-1,TRBJ2-7,TGCGCCAGCAGCTTCGACAGGGCAAACAACGAGCAGTACTTC,CASSFDRANNEQYF
NA,TRBD2,TRBV7-2,TRBJ2-1,TGTGCCAGCAGCCCTAGCGGGAGTCTCTACAATGAGCAGTTCTTC,CASSPSGSLYNEQFF
NA,NA,TRBV10-3,TRBJ1-1,TGTGCCAGCACCGGGACCCAGGAGAACACTGAAGCTTTCTTT,CASTGTQENTEAFF
few,TRBD1,TRBV7-9,TRBJ2-7,TGTGCCAGCAGCTCCAGTTTGGGGACAGTATCCTACGAGCAGTACTTC,CASSSSLGTVSYEQYF
NA,NA,TRBV3-1,TRBJ2-5,TGTGCCAGCAGCCAAGATTGGGCGGGCCAGGGAGAGACCCAGTACTTC,CASSQDWAGQGETQYF
NA,NA,TRBV10-3,TRBJ2-2,TGTGCCATCAGGCGGGACACCGGGGAGCTGTTTTTT,CAIRRDTGELFF
NA,NA,TRBV12-3/TRBV12-4,TRBJ2-3,TGTGCCGCGGGTACCGCAGATACGCAGTATTTT,CAAGTADTQYF
many,NA,TRBV5-8,TRBJ2-6,TGTGCCAGCAGCTATCATATAGGCTCTGGGGCCAACGTCCTGACTTTC,CASSYHIGSGANVLTF
few,NA,TRBV7-2,TRBJ1-1,TGTGCCAGCAGCTTAAGGGACACTGAAGCTTTCTTT,CASSLRDTEAFF
NA,NA,TRBV15,TRBJ1-2,TGTGCCACCAGCAGCGACAACAGGGCTCCAAACTATGGCTACACCTTC,CATSSDNRAPNYGYTF
NA,NA,TRBV12-3/TRBV12-4,TRBJ1-2,TGTGCCAGCAGTCCCCGACAGCTTAGTAACTATGGCTACACCTTC,CASSPRQLSNYGYTF
NA,NA,TRBV21-1,TRBJ2-7,TGTGCCAGCAGCAAAGTTCGGGCAGCCACCTCTTATGTTTACGAGCAGTACTTC,CASSKVRAATSYVYEQYF
few,NA,TRBV7-2,TRBJ2-7,TGTGCCAGCAGCGACTCCGGCGCAGCTCCAATTTACGAGCAGTACTTC,CASSDSGAAPIYEQYF
NA,TRBD2,TRBV6-5,TRBJ2-7,TGTGCCAGCAGTTACTCGCAAAAACCGGGGGGGCTCAGGGACGAGCAGTACTTC,CASSYSQKPGGLRDEQYF
once,TRBD1,TRBV7-2,TRBJ2-1,TGTGCCAGCAGCCCCTGGGACAGGGAGCAGTTCTTC,CASSPWDREQFF
NA,NA,TRBV7-6,TRBJ1-2,TGTGCCAGCAGTCCATCAGCCCACTATGGCTACACCTTC,CASSPSAHYGYTF
NA,NA,TRBV20-1,TRBJ1-6,TGCAGTGCTAGGGCGGCAGGGTCGGAGAATTCACCCCTCCACTTT,CSARAAGSENSPLHF
NA,NA,TRBV7-9,TRBJ2-2,TGTGCCAGCAACTTCAGGGGGGCGACCGGGGAGCTGTTTTTT,CASNFRGATGELFF
NA,NA,TRBV7-6,TRBJ2-3,TGTGCCAGCAGCCCCCGGGAGAATAAAGATACGCAGTATTTT,CASSPRENKDTQYF
NA,NA,TRBV6-5,TRBJ1-6,TGTGCCAGCAGTTACTCGAACTACGGGAGTCGGGGATTAGATTCACCCCTCCACTTT,CASSYSNYGSRGLDSPLHF
NA,NA,TRBV3-1,TRBJ2-1,TGTGCCAGCAGCCCTTGGATAGCGGTTGAGCAGTTCTTC,CASSPWIAVEQFF
NA,TRBD1,TRBV18,TRBJ2-7,TGTGCCAGCTCACCAATCTCCGCCGGGACAGCCGAGCAGTACTTC,CASSPISAGTAEQYF
NA,TRBD1,TRBV6-6,TRBJ1-2,TGTGCCAGCAGTTATGAGGAGACAGGGGCTGGCTACACCTTC,CASSYEETGAGYTF
NA,TRBD1,TRBV4-1,TRBJ1-2,TGCGCCAGCAGCCAGCGAGCTACGGGACAGGCCTCTAACTATGGCTACACCTTC,CASSQRATGQASNYGYTF
NA,NA,TRBV6-2/TRBV6-3,TRBJ2-3,TGTGCCAGCAGTGCAGGGTTCGGGGATACGCAGTATTTT,CASSAGFGDTQYF
NA,NA,TRBV4-3,TRBJ2-7,TGCGCCAGCAGCCCAAACGCGGGGCCTAGGATACCCTACGAGCAGTACTTC,CASSPNAGPRIPYEQYF
many,NA,TRBV7-2,TRBJ2-6,TGTGCCAGCAGTTTCAACTCTGGGGCCAACGTCCTGACTTTC,CASSFNSGANVLTF
few,TRBD1,TRBV20-1,TRBJ2-6,TGCAGTGCTTGGACAGGGTTGAGCGGGGCCAACGTCCTGACTTTC,CSAWTGLSGANVLTF
few,NA,TRBV6-2/TRBV6-3,TRBJ2-7,TGTGCCAGCAGTTACTCGACGAGGGAGCAGTACTTC,CASSYSTREQYF
NA,NA,TRBV6-5,TRBJ2-1,TGTGCCAGCAGTTCTACGGGGTTAGGTGAGCAGTTCTTC,CASSSTGLGEQFF
NA,NA,TRBV7-9,TRBJ1-2,TGTGCCAGCAGCGGGCCCAGGCCAGGAACTTATGGCTACACCTTC,CASSGPRPGTYGYTF
NA,TRBD1,TRBV27,TRBJ2-7,TGTGCCAGCAGTTTGGGGACAGCACTTTACTACGAGCAGTACTTC,CASSLGTALYYEQYF
NA,NA,TRBV5-1,TRBJ1-1,TGCGCCAGCAGCGCCCTAGGACCGTCGAACACTGAAGCTTTCTTT,CASSALGPSNTEAFF
NA,NA,TRBV5-1,TRBJ2-7,TGCGCCAGCAGCTTGCGGCGTCCGGACGAGCAGTACTTC,CASSLRRPDEQYF
NA,NA,TRBV9,TRBJ2-7,TGTGCCAGCAGCGTAGGGAGCGGAAACTCCTACGAGCAGTACTTC,CASSVGSGNSYEQYF
NA,TRBD2,TRBV24-1,TRBJ2-1,TGTGCCACCAGTGATACGGTTACAAGCGGGGGGGCCTACAATGAGCAGTTCTTC,CATSDTVTSGGAYNEQFF
NA,NA,TRBV20-1,TRBJ1-2,TGCAGTGCTAGGGAGGTGTTTGGGGGCTACACCTTC,CSAREVFGGYTF
NA,TRBD1,TRBV6-6,TRBJ1-1,TGTGCCAGCACCAGGGACAGGGGTCGAGACACTGAAGCTTTCTTT,CASTRDRGRDTEAFF